This record concerns one T cell receptor (beta chain) sequence. Its matching antigen is unknown. The sample comes from a study of OX40 agonist ivuxolimab in advanced cancers. Across the study: Under the entry rules, prior anti-PD-1, anti-PD-L1 or anti-CTLA-4 therapy was allowed, and less than 50% had some.

Study-wide points: CD4+ and CD8+ T cells in blood underwent clonal expansion by week 6 at 0.1 to 3.0 mg/kg.

Method: immunoSEQ multiplex PCR; TCRdb's copy keeps in-frame clones and lacks some. The sample consists of around 73,000 clones, 75% to 90% of them appearing once. Trimming left V 4 bases short and J 8 bases short, with 11 bases between. Germline-derived CDR1 and CDR2 are LNHDA and SQIVND (reference sequence). The CDR3 sequence is 13 residues long. The rearrangement uses TRBV19 and TRBJ1-4; D remains ambiguous. The source of this sequence is an adult with an advanced solid tumor such as melanoma, head and neck, liver or kidney cancer. The sequences come from CD4+ or CD8+ T cells sorted from blood, collected in a trial of the OX40 agonist ivuxolimab. This chain's CDR3 is CASSTGSEEKLFF. For the CDR3, the DNA is TGTGCCAGTAGTACCGGGAGCGAGGAAAAACTGTTTTTT.